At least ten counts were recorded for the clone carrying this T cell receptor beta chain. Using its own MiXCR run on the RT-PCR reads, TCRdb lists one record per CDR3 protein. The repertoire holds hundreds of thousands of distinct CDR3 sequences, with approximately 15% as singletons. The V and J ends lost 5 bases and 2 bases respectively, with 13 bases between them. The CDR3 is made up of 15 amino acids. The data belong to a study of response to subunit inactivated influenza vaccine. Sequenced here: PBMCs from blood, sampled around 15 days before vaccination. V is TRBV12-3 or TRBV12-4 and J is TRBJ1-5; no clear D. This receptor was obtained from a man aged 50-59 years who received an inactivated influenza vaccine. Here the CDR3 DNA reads TGTGCCAGCAGTCCGAGTGTGGGAGGCAATCAGCCCCAGCATTTT. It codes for CASSPSVGGNQPQHF.